This paragraph reports one TCR beta chain. These data are taken from a study of immune characterization of retroperitoneal liposarcoma. The CDR3 extends over 13 amino acids. Germline V gene data show CDR1 as WNHNN and CDR2 as SYGVQD (reference sequence). V was trimmed by 4 bases and J by 2 bases, leaving 6 bases between them. TCRdb itself ran the PCR reads through MiXCR, one entry per CDR3 protein. The sample has roughly 2,000 distinct CDR3 sequences; over 40% are singletons. Sequencing was performed on tumor tissue. The chain joins TRBV10-1 to TRBJ2-1; D remains ambiguous. The TCR sequence derives from a male donor with retroperitoneal liposarcoma. The CDR3 nucleotides are TGCGCCAGCAGTGTGGGCCCCTACAATGAGCAGTTCTTC. It codes for CASSVGPYNEQFF.